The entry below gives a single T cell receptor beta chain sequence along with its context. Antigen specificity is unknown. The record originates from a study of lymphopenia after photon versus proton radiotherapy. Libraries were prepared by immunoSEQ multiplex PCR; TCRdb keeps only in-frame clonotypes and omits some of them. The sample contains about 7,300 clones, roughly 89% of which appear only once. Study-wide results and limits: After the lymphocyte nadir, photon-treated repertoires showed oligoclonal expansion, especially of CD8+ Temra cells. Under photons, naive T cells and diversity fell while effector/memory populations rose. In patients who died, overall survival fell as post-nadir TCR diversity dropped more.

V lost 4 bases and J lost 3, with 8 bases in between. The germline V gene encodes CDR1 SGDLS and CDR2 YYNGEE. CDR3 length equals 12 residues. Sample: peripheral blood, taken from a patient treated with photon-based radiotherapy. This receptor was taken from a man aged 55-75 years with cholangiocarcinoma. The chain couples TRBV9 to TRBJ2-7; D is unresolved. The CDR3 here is CASSFSLYEQYF. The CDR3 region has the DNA TGTGCCAGCAGCTTTAGTCTCTACGAGCAGTACTTC.